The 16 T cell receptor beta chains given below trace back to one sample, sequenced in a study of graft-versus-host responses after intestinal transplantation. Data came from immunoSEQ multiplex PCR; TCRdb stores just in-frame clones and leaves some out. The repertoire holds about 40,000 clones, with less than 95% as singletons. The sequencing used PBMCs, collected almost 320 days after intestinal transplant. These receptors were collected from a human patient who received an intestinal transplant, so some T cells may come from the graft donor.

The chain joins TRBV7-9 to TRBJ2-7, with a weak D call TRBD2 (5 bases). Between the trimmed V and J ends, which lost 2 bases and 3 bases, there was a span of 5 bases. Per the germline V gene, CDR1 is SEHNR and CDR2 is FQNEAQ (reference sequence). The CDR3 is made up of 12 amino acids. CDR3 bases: TGTGCCAGCAGCTTAACTAGCTACGAGCAGTACTTC. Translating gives CASSLTSYEQYF.

CDR3 DNA: TGTGCCAGCAGTTACTCATGGACAAAGAATAATGAAAAACTGTTTTTT. Translation gives CASSYSWTKNNEKLFF. The chain carries TRBV6-5 and TRBJ1-4; D possibly corresponds to TRBD1 (5 bases). The V gene's germline CDR1 is MNHEY and CDR2 SVGAGI. V was shortened by 0 bases and J by 4 bases, with 12 bases between the two germline ends. The length of the CDR3 is 16 residues.

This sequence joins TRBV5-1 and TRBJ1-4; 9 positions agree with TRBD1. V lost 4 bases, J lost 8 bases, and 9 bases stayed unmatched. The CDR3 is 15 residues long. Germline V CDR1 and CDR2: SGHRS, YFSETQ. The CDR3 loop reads CASSTTGGSREKLFF. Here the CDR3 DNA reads TGCGCCAGCAGCACAACAGGGGGCTCACGGGAAAAACTGTTTTTT.

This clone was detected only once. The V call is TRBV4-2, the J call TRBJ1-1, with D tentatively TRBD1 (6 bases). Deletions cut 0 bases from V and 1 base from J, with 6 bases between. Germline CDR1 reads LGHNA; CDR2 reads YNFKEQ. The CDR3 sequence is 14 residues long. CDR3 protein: CASSQEGANTEAFF. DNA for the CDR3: TGTGCCAGCAGCCAAGAGGGGGCGAACACTGAAGCTTTCTTT.

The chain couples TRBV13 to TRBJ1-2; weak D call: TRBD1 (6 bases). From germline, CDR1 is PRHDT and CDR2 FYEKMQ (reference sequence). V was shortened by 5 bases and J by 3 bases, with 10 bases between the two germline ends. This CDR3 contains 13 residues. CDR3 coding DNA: TGTGCCAGCAGCAGGGGGAGGGACTATGGCTACACCTTC. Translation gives CASSRGRDYGYTF.

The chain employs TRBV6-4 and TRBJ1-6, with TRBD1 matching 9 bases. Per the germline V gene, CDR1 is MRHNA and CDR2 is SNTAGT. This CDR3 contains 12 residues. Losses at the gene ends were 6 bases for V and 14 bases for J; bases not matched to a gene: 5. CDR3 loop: CASRATGGTLHF. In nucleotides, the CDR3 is TGTGCCAGCAGAGCGACAGGGGGTACCCTCCACTTT.

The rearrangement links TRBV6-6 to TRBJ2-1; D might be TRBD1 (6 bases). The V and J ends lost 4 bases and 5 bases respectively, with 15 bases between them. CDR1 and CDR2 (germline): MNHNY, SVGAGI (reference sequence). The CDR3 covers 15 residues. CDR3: CASSFVRGGNNEQFF. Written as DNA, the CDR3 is TGTGCCAGCAGTTTTGTGAGAGGGGGTAACAATGAGCAGTTCTTC.

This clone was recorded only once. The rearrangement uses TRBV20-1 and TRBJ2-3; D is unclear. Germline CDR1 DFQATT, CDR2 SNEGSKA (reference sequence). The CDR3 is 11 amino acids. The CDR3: CRGNLGDTQYF. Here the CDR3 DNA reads TGCAGGGGAAACCTTGGAGATACGCAGTATTTT.

CDR3 nucleotide sequence: TGTGCCAGCAGCTGCGGACAGGGCGTTCAGCCCCAGCATTTT. Its protein is CASSCGQGVQPQHF. The gene calls are TRBV7-3 and TRBJ1-5, with TRBD1 matching 8 bases. Germline CDR1 reads SGHTA; CDR2 reads FQGTGA. The V gene end was trimmed by 4 bases and the J gene end by 6 bases; junction bases not matched to a gene: 5. The CDR3 loop spans 14 amino acids. Filled out from reference TRBV7-3 and TRBJ1-5, the complete variable domain reads GAGVSQTPSNKVTEKGKYVELRCDPISGHTALYWYRQSLGQGPEFLIYFQGTGAADDSGLPNDRFFAVRPEGSVSTLKIQRTERGDSAVYLCASSCGQGVQPQHFGDGTRLSIL.

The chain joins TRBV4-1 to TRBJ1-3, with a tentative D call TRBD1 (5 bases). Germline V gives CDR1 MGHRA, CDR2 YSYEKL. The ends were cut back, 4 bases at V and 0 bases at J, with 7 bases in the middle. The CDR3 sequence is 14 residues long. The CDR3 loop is CASSPDSSGNTIYF. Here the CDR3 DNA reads TGCGCCAGCAGCCCCGACAGCTCTGGAAACACCATATATTTT.

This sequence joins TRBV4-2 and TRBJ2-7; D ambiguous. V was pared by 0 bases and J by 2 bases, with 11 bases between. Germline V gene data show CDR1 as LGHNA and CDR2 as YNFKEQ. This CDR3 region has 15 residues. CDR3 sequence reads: CASSQDPALAYEQYF. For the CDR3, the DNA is TGTGCCAGCAGCCAAGATCCGGCACTCGCCTACGAGCAGTACTTC.

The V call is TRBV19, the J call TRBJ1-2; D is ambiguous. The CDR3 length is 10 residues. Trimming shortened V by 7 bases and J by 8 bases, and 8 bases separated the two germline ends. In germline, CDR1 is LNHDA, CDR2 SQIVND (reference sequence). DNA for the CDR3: TGTGCCAGTAACGGGGAGGGCTACACCTTC. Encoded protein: CASNGEGYTF.

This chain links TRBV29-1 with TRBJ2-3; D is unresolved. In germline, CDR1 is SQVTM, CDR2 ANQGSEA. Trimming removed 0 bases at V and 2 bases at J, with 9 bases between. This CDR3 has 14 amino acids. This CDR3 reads CSVEDGRVTDTQYF. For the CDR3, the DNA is TGCAGCGTTGAAGATGGTCGTGTCACAGATACGCAGTATTTT.

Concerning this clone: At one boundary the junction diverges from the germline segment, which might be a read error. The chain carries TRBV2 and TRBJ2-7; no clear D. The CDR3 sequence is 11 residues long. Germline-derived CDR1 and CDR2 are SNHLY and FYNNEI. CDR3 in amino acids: CASSVLLELYF. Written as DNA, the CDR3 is TGTGCCAGCAGTGTCCTCCTTGAGCTGTACTTC.

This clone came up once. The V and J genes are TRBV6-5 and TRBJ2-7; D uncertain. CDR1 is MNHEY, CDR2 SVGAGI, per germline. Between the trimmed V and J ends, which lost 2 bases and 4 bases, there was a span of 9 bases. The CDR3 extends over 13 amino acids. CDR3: CASSYPGSYEQYF. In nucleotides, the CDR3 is TGTGCCAGCAGTTACCCCGGATCTTACGAGCAGTACTTC.

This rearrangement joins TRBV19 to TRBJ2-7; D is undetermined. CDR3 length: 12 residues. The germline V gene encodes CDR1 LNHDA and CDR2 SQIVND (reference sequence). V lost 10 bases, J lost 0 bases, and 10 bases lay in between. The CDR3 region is CATIGPSYEQYF. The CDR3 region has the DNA TGTGCCACCATCGGTCCCTCCTACGAGCAGTACTTC.